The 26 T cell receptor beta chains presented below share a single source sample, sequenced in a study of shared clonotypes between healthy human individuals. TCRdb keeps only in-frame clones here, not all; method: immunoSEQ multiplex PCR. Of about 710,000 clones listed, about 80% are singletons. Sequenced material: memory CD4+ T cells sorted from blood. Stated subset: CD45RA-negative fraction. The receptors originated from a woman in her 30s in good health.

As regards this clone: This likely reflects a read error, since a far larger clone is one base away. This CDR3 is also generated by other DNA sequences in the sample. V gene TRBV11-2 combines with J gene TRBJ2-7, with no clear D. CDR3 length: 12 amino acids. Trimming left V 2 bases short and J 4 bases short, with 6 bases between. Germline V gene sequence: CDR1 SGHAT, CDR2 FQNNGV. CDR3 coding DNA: TGTGCCAGCAGCTTACAGGCTTACGAGCAGTACTTC. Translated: CASSLQAYEQYF.

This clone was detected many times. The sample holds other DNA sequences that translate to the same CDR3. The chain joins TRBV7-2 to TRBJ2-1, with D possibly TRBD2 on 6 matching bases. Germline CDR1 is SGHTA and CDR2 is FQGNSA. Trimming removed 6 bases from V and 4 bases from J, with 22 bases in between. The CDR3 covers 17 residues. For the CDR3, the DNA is TGTGCCAGCAGGGAAAGGGGTCGAGGGACTGGGTACAATGAGCAGTTCTTC. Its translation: CASRERGRGTGYNEQFF.

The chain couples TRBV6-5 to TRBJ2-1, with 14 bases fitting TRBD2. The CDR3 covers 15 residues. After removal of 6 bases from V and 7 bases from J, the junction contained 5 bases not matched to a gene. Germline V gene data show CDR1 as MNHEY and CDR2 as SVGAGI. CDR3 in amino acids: CASRGLAGVGNEQFF. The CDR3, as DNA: TGTGCCAGCAGGGGACTAGCGGGAGTAGGGAATGAGCAGTTCTTC.

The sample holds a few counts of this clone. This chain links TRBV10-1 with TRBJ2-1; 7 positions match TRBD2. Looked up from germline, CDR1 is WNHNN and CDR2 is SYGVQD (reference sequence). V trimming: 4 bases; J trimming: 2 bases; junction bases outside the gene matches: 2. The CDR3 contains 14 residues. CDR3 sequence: CASSGGGAYNEQFF. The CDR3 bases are TGCGCCAGCAGTGGGGGGGGTGCCTACAATGAGCAGTTCTTC.

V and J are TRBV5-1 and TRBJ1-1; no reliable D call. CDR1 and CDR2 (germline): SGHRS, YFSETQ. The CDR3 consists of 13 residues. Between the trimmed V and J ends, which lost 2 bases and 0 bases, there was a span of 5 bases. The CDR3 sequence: CASSFRVNTEAFF. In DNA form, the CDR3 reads TGCGCCAGCAGCTTTCGGGTGAACACTGAAGCTTTCTTT.

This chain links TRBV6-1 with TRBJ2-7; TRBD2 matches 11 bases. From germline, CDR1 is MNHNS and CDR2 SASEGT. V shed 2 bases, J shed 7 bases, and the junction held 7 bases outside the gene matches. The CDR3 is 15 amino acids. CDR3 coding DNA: TGTGCCAGCAGTGAACGCGGCTTAGCGGGAGGGGAGCAGTACTTC. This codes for CASSERGLAGGEQYF.

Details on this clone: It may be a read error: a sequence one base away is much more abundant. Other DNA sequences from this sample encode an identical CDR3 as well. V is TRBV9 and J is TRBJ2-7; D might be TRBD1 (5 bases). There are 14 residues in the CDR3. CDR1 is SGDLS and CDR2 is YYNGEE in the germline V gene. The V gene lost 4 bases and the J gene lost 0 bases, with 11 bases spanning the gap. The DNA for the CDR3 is TGTGCCAGCAGCCCCAGACAGAGCTCCTACGAGCAGTACTTC. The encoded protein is CASSPRQSSYEQYF.

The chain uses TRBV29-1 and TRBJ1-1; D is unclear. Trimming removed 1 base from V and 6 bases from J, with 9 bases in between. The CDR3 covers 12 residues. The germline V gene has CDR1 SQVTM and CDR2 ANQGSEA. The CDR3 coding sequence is TGCAGCGTTGAAGGCGGGTCCCCTGAAGCTTTCTTT. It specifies CSVEGGSPEAFF.

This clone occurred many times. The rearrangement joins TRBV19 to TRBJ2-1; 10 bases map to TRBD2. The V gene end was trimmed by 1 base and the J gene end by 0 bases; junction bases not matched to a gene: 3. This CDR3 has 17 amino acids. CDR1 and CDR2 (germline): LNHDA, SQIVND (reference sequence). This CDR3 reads CASSIVSSGGSYNEQFF. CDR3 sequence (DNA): TGTGCCAGTAGTATAGTCTCTAGCGGGGGCTCCTACAATGAGCAGTTCTTC.

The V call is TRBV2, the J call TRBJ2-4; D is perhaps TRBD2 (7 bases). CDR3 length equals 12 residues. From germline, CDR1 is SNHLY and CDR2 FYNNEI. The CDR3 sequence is CALGGGGNIQYF. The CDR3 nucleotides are TGTGCGTTGGGGGGGGGCGGGAACATTCAGTACTTC.

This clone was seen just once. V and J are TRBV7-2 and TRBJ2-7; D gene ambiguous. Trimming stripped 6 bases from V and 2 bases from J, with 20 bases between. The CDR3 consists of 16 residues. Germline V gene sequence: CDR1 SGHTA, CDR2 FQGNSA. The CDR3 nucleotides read TGTGCCAGCAGGACCTCAATAGATACCCCCCCCTACGAGCAGTACTTC. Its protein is CASRTSIDTPPYEQYF.

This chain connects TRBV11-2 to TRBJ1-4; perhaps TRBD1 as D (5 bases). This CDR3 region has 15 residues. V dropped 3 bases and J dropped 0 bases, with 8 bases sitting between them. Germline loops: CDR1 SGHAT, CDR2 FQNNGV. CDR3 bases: TGTGCCAGCAGCTTTGGGGGGGCAACTAATGAAAAACTGTTTTTT. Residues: CASSFGGATNEKLFF.

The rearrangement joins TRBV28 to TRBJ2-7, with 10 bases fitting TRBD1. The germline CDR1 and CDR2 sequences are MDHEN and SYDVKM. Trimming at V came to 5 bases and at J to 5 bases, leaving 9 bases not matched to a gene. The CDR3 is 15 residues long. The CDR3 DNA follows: TGTGCCAGCAGTACGGAGACAGGGGGCAGACACGAGCAGTACTTC. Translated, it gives CASSTETGGRHEQYF.

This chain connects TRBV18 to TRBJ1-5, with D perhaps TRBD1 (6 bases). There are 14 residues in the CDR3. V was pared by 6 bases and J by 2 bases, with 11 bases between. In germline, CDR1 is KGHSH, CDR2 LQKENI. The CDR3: CASSREGGNQPQHF. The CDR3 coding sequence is TGTGCCAGCTCGAGGGAGGGGGGCAATCAGCCCCAGCATTTT.

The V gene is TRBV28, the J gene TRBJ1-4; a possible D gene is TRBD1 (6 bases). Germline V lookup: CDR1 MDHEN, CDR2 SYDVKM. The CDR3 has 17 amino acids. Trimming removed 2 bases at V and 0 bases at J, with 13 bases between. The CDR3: CASSLQGGTATNEKLFF. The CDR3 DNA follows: TGTGCCAGCAGTTTACAAGGGGGGACTGCAACTAATGAAAAACTGTTTTTT.

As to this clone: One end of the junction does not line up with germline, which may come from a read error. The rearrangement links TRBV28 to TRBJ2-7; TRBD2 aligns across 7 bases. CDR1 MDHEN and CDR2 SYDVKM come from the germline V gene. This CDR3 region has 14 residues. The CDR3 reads CASTLAGDAYEQYF. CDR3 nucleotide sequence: TGTGCCAGCACTTTAGCGGGCGATGCCTACGAGCAGTACTTC.

The chain's CDR3 is CASSPSAGALSGANVLTF. The CDR3 region has the DNA TGTGCCAGCAGTCCCTCGGCGGGAGCTCTATCTGGGGCCAACGTCCTGACTTTC. The chain employs TRBV28 and TRBJ2-6, with TRBD2 identical over 7 bases. Unmatched junction bases numbered 11, after V lost 5 bases and J lost 1 base. The germline gives CDR1 MDHEN, CDR2 SYDVKM. The CDR3 extends over 18 amino acids.

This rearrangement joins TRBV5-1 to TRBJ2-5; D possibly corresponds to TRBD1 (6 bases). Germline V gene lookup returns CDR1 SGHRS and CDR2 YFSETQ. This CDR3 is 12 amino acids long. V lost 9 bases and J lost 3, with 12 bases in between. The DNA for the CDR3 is TGCGCCACCGGGACACCCGAAGAGACCCAGTACTTC. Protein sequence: CATGTPEETQYF.

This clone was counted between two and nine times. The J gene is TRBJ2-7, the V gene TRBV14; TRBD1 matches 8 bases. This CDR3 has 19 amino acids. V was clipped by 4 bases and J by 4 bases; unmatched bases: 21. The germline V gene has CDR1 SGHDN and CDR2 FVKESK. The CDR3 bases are TGTGCCAGCAGCCTCTTTTATTCAGCCCAGGGGGCGTTGGGGTACGAGCAGTACTTC. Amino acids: CASSLFYSAQGALGYEQYF.

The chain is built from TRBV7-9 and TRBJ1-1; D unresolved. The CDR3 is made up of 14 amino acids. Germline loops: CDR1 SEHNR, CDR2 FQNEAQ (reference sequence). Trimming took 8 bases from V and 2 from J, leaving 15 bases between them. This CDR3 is CASSVGPANTEAFF. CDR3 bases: TGTGCCAGCTCAGTAGGGCCGGCTAACACTGAAGCTTTCTTT.

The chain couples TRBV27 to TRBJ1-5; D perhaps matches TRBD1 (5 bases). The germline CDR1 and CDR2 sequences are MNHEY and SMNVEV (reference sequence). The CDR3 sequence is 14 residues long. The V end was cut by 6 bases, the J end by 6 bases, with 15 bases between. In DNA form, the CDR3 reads TGTGCCAGCAGCAGAACGGGGGAGAGTCAGCCCCAGCATTTT. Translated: CASSRTGESQPQHF.

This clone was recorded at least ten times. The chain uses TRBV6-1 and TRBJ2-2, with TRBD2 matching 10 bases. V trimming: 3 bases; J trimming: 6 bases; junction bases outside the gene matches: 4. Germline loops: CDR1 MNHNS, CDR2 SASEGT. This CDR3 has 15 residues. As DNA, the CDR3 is TGTGCCAGCAGTGAGACTAGCGGGTCCCCCGGGGAGCTGTTTTTT. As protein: CASSETSGSPGELFF.

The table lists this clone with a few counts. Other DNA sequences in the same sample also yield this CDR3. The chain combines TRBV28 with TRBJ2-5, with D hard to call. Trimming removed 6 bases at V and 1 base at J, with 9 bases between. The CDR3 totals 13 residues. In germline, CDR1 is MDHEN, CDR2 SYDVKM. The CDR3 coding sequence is TGTGCCAGCAGCACCGGGTCCCAAGAGACCCAGTACTTC. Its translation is CASSTGSQETQYF. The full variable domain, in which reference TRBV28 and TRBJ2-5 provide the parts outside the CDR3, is DVKVTQSSRYLVKRTGEKVFLECVQDMDHENMFWYRQDPGLGLRLIYFSYDVKMKEKGDIPEGYSVSREKKERFSLILESASTNQTSMYLCASSTGSQETQYFGPGTRLLVL.

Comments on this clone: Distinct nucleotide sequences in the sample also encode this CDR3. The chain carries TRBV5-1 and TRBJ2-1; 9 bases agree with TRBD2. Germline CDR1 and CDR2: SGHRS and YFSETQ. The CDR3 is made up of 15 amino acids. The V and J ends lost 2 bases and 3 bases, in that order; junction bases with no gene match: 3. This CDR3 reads CASSLGSGSYNEQFF. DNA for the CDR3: TGCGCCAGCAGCTTAGGTAGCGGGAGCTACAATGAGCAGTTCTTC.

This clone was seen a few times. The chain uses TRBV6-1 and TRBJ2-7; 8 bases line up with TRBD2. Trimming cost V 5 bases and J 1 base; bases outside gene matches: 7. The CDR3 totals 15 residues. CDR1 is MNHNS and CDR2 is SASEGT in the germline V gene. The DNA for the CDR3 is TGTGCCAGCAGTAGAGAAGCGGGAGAGTCCTACGAGCAGTACTTC. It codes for CASSREAGESYEQYF.

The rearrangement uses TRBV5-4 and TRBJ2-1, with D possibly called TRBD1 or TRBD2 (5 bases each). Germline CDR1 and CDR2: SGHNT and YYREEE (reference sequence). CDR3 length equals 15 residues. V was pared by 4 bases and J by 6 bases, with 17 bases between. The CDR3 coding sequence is TGTGCCAGCAGCAAACCCCGGGGCAGTACCAATGAGCAGTTCTTC. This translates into CASSKPRGSTNEQFF.